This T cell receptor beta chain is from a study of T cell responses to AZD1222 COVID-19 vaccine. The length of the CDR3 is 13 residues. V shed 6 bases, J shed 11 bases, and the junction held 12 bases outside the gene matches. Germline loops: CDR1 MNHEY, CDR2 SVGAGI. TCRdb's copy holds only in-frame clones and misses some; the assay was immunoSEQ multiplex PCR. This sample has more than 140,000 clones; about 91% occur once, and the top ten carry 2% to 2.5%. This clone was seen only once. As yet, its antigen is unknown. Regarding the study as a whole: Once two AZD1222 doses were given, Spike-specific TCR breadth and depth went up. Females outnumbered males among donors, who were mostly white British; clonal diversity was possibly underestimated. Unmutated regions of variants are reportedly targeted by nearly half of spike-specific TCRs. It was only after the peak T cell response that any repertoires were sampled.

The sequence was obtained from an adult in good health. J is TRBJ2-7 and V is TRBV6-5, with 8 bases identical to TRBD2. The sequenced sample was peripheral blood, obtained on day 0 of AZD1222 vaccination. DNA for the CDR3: TGTGCCAGCAGCCAAGGACTAGCTAAACTCGAGTACTTC. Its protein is CASSQGLAKLEYF.